The text below deals with one TCR beta chain. Its antigen is still unknown. Qualities for individual bases were not recorded, and no much larger clone is one base off. This record comes from a study of T cell responses to AZD1222 COVID-19 vaccine (TCRdb year 2021). Study-wide context: A total of just over 230 trial participants underwent TCR sequencing, of whom 200 to 220 had received two doses of AZD1222 and 26 had received two doses of the MenACWY control vaccine. Trial participants were enrolled into age subgroups of 18-55, 56-69 and 70-plus years, which contained about 150, 28 and 57 TCR-sequenced participants, respectively. What the work shows at the level of the full study, not this receptor alone: After two AZD1222 doses, spike-specific TCR breadth and depth were significantly higher than at day 0 and than in MenACWY recipients. CD4 TCRs associated with the vaccine covered the entire spike protein, and the dominant responses were in regions 160-218 and 743-854. Most participants were white British and females outnumbered males, and the authors suggested that clonal diversity may have been underestimated. Reportedly, close to half of the unique spike-specific TCRs recognized epitopes lying outside the regions that are mutated in the B.1.351 and B.1.1.7 variants. Conclusions about previously exposed vaccinees were limited because only 6 or 7 AZD1222 recipients were SARS-CoV-2 seropositive at baseline. In the small 56-69-year group, the increase in depth fell short of significance, most likely because of low power. Because no samples from the day 14 peak response were available, repertoires could be characterized only after the peak T cell response.

Explained via the paper, the time point label denotes: about 28 days (+/-7) after the second vaccine dose. AZD1222 recipients given second doses at about 4 weeks or at about 12 weeks were pooled, since spike-specific TCR depth and breadth were not found to differ between the two schedules. Vaccinee samples came from UK trials COV001 and COV002, including a single-blind randomized controlled phase 2/3 trial of AZD1222 (ChAdOx1 nCoV-19) in healthy adults. For TCRbeta chain sequencing, PBMC samples were collected from trial participants at day 0 and at day 28 after the second dose. From cysteine to phenylalanine, the CDR3 is 11 amino acids long. The sequence is cut down to CDR3 DNA, 33 bases in frame from base 1. Trimming at the junction amounts to 5 bases on V and 10 bases on J, and the germline ends lie 9 bases apart. The germline V gene encodes CDR1 MDHEN and CDR2 SYDVKM. The CDR3 regions of human TCRbeta chains were analyzed by immunosequencing. From the authors' description of their analysis: Repertoire TCRs were checked for matches against a reference library of SARS-CoV-2-specific TCRs that had been generated using the MIRA antigen-specificity platform. Breadth meant the fraction of unique TCRs that were SARS-CoV-2-associated, whereas depth meant the fraction of total T cells that were SARS-CoV-2-associated. Using the MIRA data, each spike-specific TCR was mapped to the spike region that the TCR reacts to and placed in a CD4 or CD8 class. Log10-transformed breadth and depth values were compared by one-way ANOVA with Sidak's multiple comparisons tests. This is the immuneACCESS table as TCRdb keeps it, with only in-frame sequences that have V and J called. A part of the clones is gone; compared with another copy, unresolved V genes explain less than half, and the rest is unexplained. That table is the source of V, J and clone size, and D and trimming were worked out from the DNA. Counted in this sample were 110,000 to 150,000 clones; 92% of them appeared once. In total, the top ten clones hold approximately 3.5% of the sample.

This sequence originates from an adult who received the AZD1222 COVID-19 vaccine. Specimen: peripheral blood, collected 28 days after the second AZD1222 dose. The rearranged segments are TRBV28 and TRBJ2-1; the D gene is unclear. CDR3 reads: CASSSVGEQFF. Read as DNA, the sequence is TGTGCCAGCAGTAGCGTTGGGGAGCAGTTCTTC.